What follows is one T cell receptor beta chain and its context. Its antigen remains unidentified. These data are taken from a study of OX40 agonist ivuxolimab in advanced cancers. The study, taken as a whole, reports: The antigen specificity of the peripheral T cells (those that were expanded) was not determined. CD4+ T cells averaged fewer expanded clones than CD8+ T cells. In the 0.1 to 3.0 mg/kg range, CD4+ and CD8+ blood T cells had expanded clonally by week 6.

TCRdb's copy holds only in-frame clones and misses some; the assay was immunoSEQ multiplex PCR. The data hold 90,000 or so clones, with roughly 91% observed a single time. Patients were ineligible given autoimmune disease history or systemic immunosuppression. Trimming took off 2 bases at V and 11 bases at J, with 8 bases between the two ends. The germline V gene has CDR1 SGHDT and CDR2 YYEEEE. The CDR3 is 11 amino acids. The material was CD4+ or CD8+ T cells sorted from blood, obtained in a trial of the OX40 agonist ivuxolimab. V is TRBV5-6 and J is TRBJ2-1; either TRBD1 or TRBD2 may fit D (5 bases each). This clonotype was sampled from an adult with an advanced solid tumor such as melanoma, head and neck, liver or kidney cancer. For the CDR3, the DNA is TGTGCCAGCAGCTTTTCGGGACAGCAGTTCTTC. Residues: CASSFSGQQFF.